This T cell receptor beta chain was identified in a study of identical twins. The CDR3 is 15 residues long. Trimming left V 1 base short and J 0 bases short, with 7 bases between. This clonotype was counted ten times or more. Using its own MiXCR run on the 5' RACE reads, TCRdb lists one record per CDR3 protein. The repertoire holds 250,000 to 350,000 distinct CDR3 sequences, with about 8.1% as singletons. This same sample was also part of a study on yellow fever vaccine responses in identical twins.

This TCR derives from a woman younger than 30 in good health. V is TRBV12-3 or TRBV12-4 and J is TRBJ2-1, with a possible D match to TRBD1 (6 bases). Source material: memory (CD45RO+) T cells sorted from blood. The CDR3 here is CASSLDRASYNEQFF. The CDR3 coding sequence is TGTGCCAGCAGTTTAGACAGGGCCTCCTACAATGAGCAGTTCTTC.